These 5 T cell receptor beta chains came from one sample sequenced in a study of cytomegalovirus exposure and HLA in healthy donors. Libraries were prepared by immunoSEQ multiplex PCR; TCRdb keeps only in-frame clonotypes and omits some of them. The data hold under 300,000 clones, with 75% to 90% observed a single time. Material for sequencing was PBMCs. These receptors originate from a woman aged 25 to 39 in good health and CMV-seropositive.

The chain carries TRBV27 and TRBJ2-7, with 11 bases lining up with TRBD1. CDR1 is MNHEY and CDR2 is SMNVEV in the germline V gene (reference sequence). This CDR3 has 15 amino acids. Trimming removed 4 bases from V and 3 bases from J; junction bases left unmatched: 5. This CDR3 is CASSYGTGGLYEQYF. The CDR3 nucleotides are TGTGCCAGCAGTTACGGGACAGGGGGTCTCTACGAGCAGTACTTC.

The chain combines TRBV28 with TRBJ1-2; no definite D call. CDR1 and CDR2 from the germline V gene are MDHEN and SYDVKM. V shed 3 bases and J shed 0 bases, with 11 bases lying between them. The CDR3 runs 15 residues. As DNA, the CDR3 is TGTGCCAGCAGTTTTGCGTCGCGATCTAACTATGGCTACACCTTC. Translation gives CASSFASRSNYGYTF.

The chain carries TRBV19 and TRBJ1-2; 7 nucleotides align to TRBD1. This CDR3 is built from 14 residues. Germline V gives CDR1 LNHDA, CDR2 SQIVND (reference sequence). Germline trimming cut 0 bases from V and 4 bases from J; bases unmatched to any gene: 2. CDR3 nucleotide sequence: TGTGCCAGTAGTATAGAGCAGGGGGTCTATGGCTACACCTTC. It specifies CASSIEQGVYGYTF.

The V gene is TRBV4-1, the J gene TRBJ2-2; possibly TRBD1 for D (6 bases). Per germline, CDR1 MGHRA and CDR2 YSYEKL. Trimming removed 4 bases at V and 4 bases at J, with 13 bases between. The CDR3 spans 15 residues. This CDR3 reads CASSLTGSSTGELFF. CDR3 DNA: TGCGCCAGCAGCCTAACAGGGTCCAGCACCGGGGAGCTGTTTTTT.

The CDR3 reads CASSSRQGSHNEQFF. The CDR3 DNA reads as TGCGCCAGCAGCTCCCGCCAGGGGAGCCACAATGAGCAGTTCTTC. The rearrangement uses TRBV5-1 and TRBJ2-1; TRBD1 might be the D (6 bases). Looked up from germline, CDR1 is SGHRS and CDR2 is YFSETQ. This CDR3 has 15 residues. V lost 3 bases to trimming and J lost 5 bases, with 15 bases between them.